This is a list of T cell receptor beta chains from one sample in a study of cytomegalovirus exposure and HLA in healthy donors. Profiled with immunoSEQ multiplex PCR; TCRdb holds only in-frame clones, not every one. The sample holds some 89,000 clones. Sequences were obtained from PBMCs. Source of these receptors: a woman aged 25 to 39 in good health and CMV-seronegative. The CDR3 runs from the conserved cysteine through the conserved F or W. D genes are given only for firm matches.

v_gene: TRBV10-3; d_gene: .; j_gene: TRBJ2-3; CDR3aa: CAISVGGVEDTQYF; CDR3nt: TGTGCCATCAGTGTTGGAGGGGTAGAAGATACGCAGTATTTT
v_gene: TRBV2; d_gene: .; j_gene: TRBJ1-5; CDR3aa: CASVLAPGGNQPQHF; CDR3nt: TGTGCCAGCGTTTTGGCCCCGGGGGGCAATCAGCCCCAGCATTTT
v_gene: TRBV9; d_gene: .; j_gene: TRBJ1-4; CDR3aa: CASSVGVIGQNEKLFF; CDR3nt: TGTGCCAGCAGCGTAGGGGTTATAGGACAGAATGAAAAACTGTTTTTT
v_gene: TRBV18; d_gene: TRBD1; j_gene: TRBJ1-5; CDR3aa: CASSPPGQGAGGNQPQHF; CDR3nt: TGTGCCAGCTCACCACCCGGACAGGGGGCTGGTGGCAATCAGCCCCAGCATTTT
v_gene: TRBV7-9; d_gene: .; j_gene: TRBJ1-2; CDR3aa: CASSPHPGGAYGYTF; CDR3nt: TGTGCCAGCAGCCCTCACCCCGGGGGGGCTTATGGCTACACCTTC
v_gene: TRBV2; d_gene: .; j_gene: TRBJ2-7; CDR3aa: CASSEQGDWYEQYF; CDR3nt: TGTGCCAGCAGTGAACAGGGTGATTGGTACGAGCAGTACTTC
v_gene: TRBV5-1; d_gene: .; j_gene: TRBJ1-2; CDR3aa: CASSWDTNYGYTF; CDR3nt: TGCGCCAGCAGCTGGGACACTAACTATGGCTACACCTTC
v_gene: TRBV7-2; d_gene: TRBD2; j_gene: TRBJ2-5; CDR3aa: CASSGLAGVETQYF; CDR3nt: TGTGCCAGCAGCGGACTAGCGGGAGTGGAGACCCAGTACTTC
v_gene: TRBV7-9; d_gene: .; j_gene: TRBJ2-3; CDR3aa: CASGSTDTQYF; CDR3nt: TGTGCCAGTGGCAGCACAGATACGCAGTATTTT
v_gene: TRBV5-4; d_gene: TRBD2; j_gene: TRBJ2-3; CDR3aa: CASSLPLAGVSTDTQYF; CDR3nt: TGTGCCAGCAGCCTACCCCTAGCGGGGGTTAGCACAGATACGCAGTATTTT
v_gene: TRBV5-4; d_gene: .; j_gene: TRBJ1-2; CDR3aa: CASSQDSNYGYTF; CDR3nt: TGTGCCAGCAGTCAGGACAGTAACTATGGCTACACCTTC
v_gene: TRBV2; d_gene: .; j_gene: TRBJ2-6; CDR3aa: CASRVGVSSGANVLTF; CDR3nt: TGTGCCAGCAGGGTGGGAGTTTCCTCTGGGGCCAACGTCCTGACTTTC
v_gene: TRBV5-1; d_gene: .; j_gene: TRBJ1-3; CDR3aa: CASSLRIADGNTIYF; CDR3nt: TGCGCCAGCAGCTTGAGGATAGCGGATGGAAACACCATATATTTT
v_gene: TRBV5-1; d_gene: TRBD1; j_gene: TRBJ1-1; CDR3aa: CASSLGGGGRSTEAFF; CDR3nt: TGCGCCAGCAGCTTGGGTGGAGGGGGCCGGAGCACTGAAGCTTTCTTT
v_gene: TRBV30; d_gene: TRBD2; j_gene: TRBJ2-3; CDR3aa: CAWNMRGDTDTQYF; CDR3nt: TGTGCCTGGAATATGCGGGGGGACACAGATACGCAGTATTTT
v_gene: TRBV2; d_gene: TRBD1; j_gene: TRBJ2-1; CDR3aa: CASSGQGSYNEQFF; CDR3nt: TGTGCCAGCAGTGGACAGGGCTCCTACAATGAGCAGTTCTTC
v_gene: TRBV2; d_gene: .; j_gene: TRBJ1-2; CDR3aa: CASVRAGDAGYTF; CDR3nt: TGTGCCAGCGTAAGGGCAGGGGATGCGGGCTACACCTTC
v_gene: TRBV15; d_gene: .; j_gene: TRBJ1-5; CDR3aa: CATSRAFIEPQHF; CDR3nt: TGTGCCACCAGCAGAGCCTTTATAGAGCCCCAGCATTTT
v_gene: TRBV28; d_gene: TRBD2; j_gene: TRBJ2-6; CDR3aa: CASSLLLAGVSGANVLTF; CDR3nt: TGTGCCAGCAGTTTATTATTAGCGGGAGTCTCTGGGGCCAACGTCCTGACTTTC
v_gene: TRBV5-8; d_gene: .; j_gene: TRBJ1-2; CDR3aa: CASSLEQVFYGYTF; CDR3nt: TGTGCCAGCAGCTTGGAACAAGTCTTCTATGGCTACACCTTC
v_gene: TRBV6-4; d_gene: .; j_gene: TRBJ1-4; CDR3aa: CASSEQSTNEKLFF; CDR3nt: TGTGCCAGCAGTGAACAGTCAACTAATGAAAAACTGTTTTTT
v_gene: TRBV27; d_gene: TRBD2; j_gene: TRBJ2-3; CDR3aa: CATEPSGVVTDTQYF; CDR3nt: TGTGCCACCGAACCTAGCGGGGTTGTCACAGATACGCAGTATTTT
v_gene: TRBV5-8; d_gene: TRBD1; j_gene: TRBJ2-3; CDR3aa: CASSPGQGADTQYF; CDR3nt: TGTGCCAGCAGCCCCGGACAGGGTGCAGATACGCAGTATTTT
v_gene: TRBV28; d_gene: .; j_gene: TRBJ1-2; CDR3aa: CASSSGSDYGYTF; CDR3nt: TGTGCCAGCAGTTCGGGGTCCGACTATGGCTACACCTTC
v_gene: TRBV19; d_gene: TRBD2; j_gene: TRBJ2-3; CDR3aa: CASRSGLAGFSTDTQYF; CDR3nt: TGTGCCAGTAGGAGCGGACTAGCGGGTTTTAGCACAGATACGCAGTATTTT
v_gene: TRBV29-1; d_gene: TRBD1; j_gene: TRBJ2-5; CDR3aa: CSVEGLRADRGLETQYF; CDR3nt: TGCAGCGTTGAAGGGCTTCGGGCTGACAGGGGCTTAGAGACCCAGTACTTC
v_gene: TRBV6-4; d_gene: .; j_gene: TRBJ2-1; CDR3aa: CASSVVAENYNEQFF; CDR3nt: TGTGCCAGCAGTGTGGTAGCGGAGAACTACAATGAGCAGTTCTTC